Shown below are 27 T cell receptor beta chains from a single sample sequenced in a study of blood T cell repertoires in COVID-19. The repertoire was sequenced with immunoSEQ multiplex PCR; TCRdb's copy has only in-frame clones and lacks some. Of 60,000 to 70,000 clones listed, more than 75% are singletons. Source material: PBMCs or T cells enriched from blood (not recorded which). Receptors were obtained from a woman aged 40 to 49 who had recovered from COVID-19.

The chain carries TRBV11-2 and TRBJ2-7; D not resolved. The germline V and J ends were trimmed by 5 bases and 2 bases, with 4 bases remaining between them. This CDR3 contains 11 residues. Germline V gene lookup returns CDR1 SGHAT and CDR2 FQNNGV. CDR3 amino acids: CASSNTYEQYF. DNA of the CDR3: TGTGCCAGCAGCAACACCTACGAGCAGTACTTC.

This chain connects TRBV11-2 to TRBJ2-7, with TRBD2 matching 9 bases. Germline CDR1 and CDR2: SGHAT and FQNNGV. The V and J ends lost 2 bases and 2 bases, in that order; junction bases with no gene match: 1. CDR3 length equals 14 residues. The chain's CDR3 is CASSLLAGPYEQYF. The CDR3 DNA reads TGTGCCAGCAGCTTACTAGCGGGGCCCTACGAGCAGTACTTC. The whole variable domain, remainder taken from reference TRBV11-2 and TRBJ2-7, is EAGVAQSPRYKIIEKRQSVAFWCNPISGHATLYWYQQILGQGPKLLIQFQNNGVVDDSQLPKDRFSAERLKGVDSTLKIQPAKLEDSAVYLCASSLLAGPYEQYFGPGTRLTVT.

This clone was observed once. The genes are TRBV12-3 or TRBV12-4 and TRBJ1-1; tentatively, D is TRBD1 (5 bases). V lost 6 bases and J 6 bases, leaving 14 bases between the germline ends. There are 13 residues in the CDR3. The CDR3 protein is CASRPRQSAEAFF. In nucleotides, the CDR3 is TGTGCCAGCAGACCGAGACAGTCTGCTGAAGCTTTCTTT.

This clone occurred once. This sequence joins TRBV29-1 and TRBJ1-2, with a tentative D call TRBD1 (5 bases). The length of the CDR3 is 12 residues. Between the trimmed V and J ends, which lost 5 bases and 5 bases, there was a span of 12 bases. Looked up from germline, CDR1 is SQVTM and CDR2 is ANQGSEA. CDR3 in DNA: TGCAGCGTTTTCGGGGGGGTTTATGGCTACACCTTC. As protein: CSVFGGVYGYTF.

J is TRBJ2-7 and V is TRBV7-7, with 10 bases aligning to TRBD1. Germline V lookup: CDR1 SSHAT, CDR2 FNYEAQ (reference sequence). V lost 5 bases and J lost 5; bases outside the gene matches: 9. The CDR3 has 15 residues. CDR3 DNA: TGTGCCAGCAGCCCGACAGGGGGCGCGGGAAACGAGCAGTACTTC. Its protein is CASSPTGGAGNEQYF.

The chain combines TRBV29-1 with TRBJ1-1; the match to TRBD1 covers 10 bases. The CDR3 length is 13 residues. V dropped 3 bases and J dropped 8; count of bases not matched to a gene: 6. Germline V gene lookup returns CDR1 SQVTM and CDR2 ANQGSEA. The CDR3 DNA reads TGCAGCGTTGACCGGACAGGGGGAGGCGAAGCTTTCTTT. The encoded protein is CSVDRTGGGEAFF.

The chain is built from TRBV7-9 and TRBJ1-6, with 7 bases matching TRBD1. Germline CDR1 SEHNR, CDR2 FQNEAQ (reference sequence). The CDR3 extends over 19 amino acids. Trimming took 5 bases from V and 2 from J; bases not matched to a gene: 15. The CDR3 DNA follows: TGTGCCAGCAGCCCAGTGGACAGGACCGATTCCACCTATAATTCACCCCTCCACTTT. As protein: CASSPVDRTDSTYNSPLHF.

V and J are TRBV2 and TRBJ2-3, with D possibly TRBD1 on 6 matching bases. There are 12 residues in the CDR3. Trimming cost V 6 bases and J 4 bases, with 8 bases left between them. Germline CDR1 is SNHLY and CDR2 is FYNNEI. CDR3 region: CASSGQSDTQYF. The DNA for the CDR3 is TGTGCCAGCAGCGGACAGTCAGATACGCAGTATTTT. Variable domain in full (rest from reference TRBV2 and TRBJ2-3): EPEVTQTPSHQVTQMGQEVILRCVPISNHLYFYWYRQILGQKVEFLVSFYNNEISEKSEIFDDQFSVERPDGSNFTLKIRSTKLEDSAMYFCASSGQSDTQYFGPGTRLTVL.

V gene TRBV19 combines with J gene TRBJ1-4; possible D gene TRBD1, 5 bases. Per the germline V gene, CDR1 is LNHDA and CDR2 is SQIVND (reference sequence). Trimming cost V 3 bases and J 7 bases, with 18 bases left between them. This CDR3 has 16 amino acids. Written as DNA, the CDR3 is TGTGCCAGTAGTATTGGGGCGGTATTAATGGGTGAAAAACTGTTTTTT. This codes for CASSIGAVLMGEKLFF.

The chain recombines TRBV7-2 with TRBJ2-3; D may be TRBD2 (5 bases). CDR1 is SGHTA, CDR2 FQGNSA, per germline. V lost 5 bases and J lost 1, with 10 bases in between. The CDR3 extends over 14 amino acids. CDR3 in DNA: TGTGCCAGCAGCCACCTTAGCGGCACAGATACGCAGTATTTT. Translation gives CASSHLSGTDTQYF.

This sequence joins TRBV25-1 and TRBJ1-1; possibly TRBD1 for D (5 bases). CDR3 length equals 14 residues. The V end was cut by 4 bases, the J end by 2 bases, with 11 bases between. CDR1 is MGHDK and CDR2 is SYGVNS in the germline V gene. Here the CDR3 DNA reads TGTGCCAGCAGTGCCTGGGACTTCAACACTGAAGCTTTCTTT. Its protein is CASSAWDFNTEAFF.

The rearrangement links TRBV3-1 (or the pseudogene TRBV3-2) to TRBJ1-4; D might be TRBD1 (5 bases). The germline V gene has CDR1 LGHDT and CDR2 YNNKEL (reference sequence). V lost 5 bases and J 5 bases, leaving 18 bases between the germline ends. The CDR3 contains 16 residues. The CDR3 region has the DNA TGTGCCAGCAGCAACCCTCCCGGCACAGGCAATGAAAAACTGTTTTTT. Amino acid sequence: CASSNPPGTGNEKLFF.

V and J are TRBV27 and TRBJ2-1; 7 nucleotides align to TRBD2. Germline trimming cut 5 bases from V and 6 bases from J; bases unmatched to any gene: 13. CDR1 is MNHEY and CDR2 is SMNVEV in the germline V gene (reference sequence). The CDR3 totals 16 residues. Here the CDR3 reads CASSAWSGVIANEQFF. The CDR3 DNA follows: TGTGCCAGCAGTGCTTGGAGCGGGGTGATAGCCAATGAGCAGTTCTTC.

The CDR3 sequence: CASGLGRGHGTEAFF. The CDR3 DNA reads as TGTGCTAGTGGTTTGGGCAGGGGGCATGGCACTGAAGCTTTCTTT. The gene calls are TRBV12-5 and TRBJ1-1; 8 nucleotides align to TRBD1. After removal of 1 base from V and 4 bases from J, the junction contained 5 bases not matched to a gene. Germline-derived CDR1 and CDR2 are LGHNT and FRNRAP. This CDR3 is built from 15 residues.

The chain is built from TRBV5-1 and TRBJ2-3; 10 nucleotides line up with TRBD1. Looked up from germline, CDR1 is SGHRS and CDR2 is YFSETQ. V gave up 6 bases and J gave up 2 bases; unmatched junction bases: 6. The CDR3 loop spans 15 amino acids. As DNA, the CDR3 is TGCGCCAGCAACTCCGGGACAGGGGACACAGATACGCAGTATTTT. Translating gives CASNSGTGDTDTQYF.

V gene TRBV19 combines with J gene TRBJ1-6; D unclear. Trimming took off 3 bases at V and 7 bases at J, with 13 bases between the two ends. From germline, CDR1 is LNHDA and CDR2 SQIVND (reference sequence). The CDR3 has 15 residues. The CDR3 protein is CASSMGRGSNSPLHF. DNA of the CDR3: TGTGCCAGTAGTATGGGCAGAGGGTCCAATTCACCCCTCCACTTT.

The genes are TRBV10-2 and TRBJ1-1; 10 bases are a match to TRBD1. The germline gives CDR1 WSHSY, CDR2 SAAADI. CDR3 length: 17 residues. Trimming cost V 3 bases and J 0 bases; bases outside gene matches: 7. The CDR3, as DNA: TGCGCCAGCAGTGAACTTGGAGGACAGGGGGTGAACACTGAAGCTTTCTTT. Amino acids: CASSELGGQGVNTEAFF.

The gene calls are TRBV25-1 and TRBJ2-2, with D possibly matching TRBD2 (5 bases). The V end was cut by 1 base, the J end by 6 bases, with 12 bases between. This CDR3 has 15 amino acids. CDR1 and CDR2 from the germline V gene are MGHDK and SYGVNS. As DNA, the CDR3 is TGTGCCAGCAGTGAATCTAGCACCTCCCCCGGGGAGCTGTTTTTT. The encoded protein is CASSESSTSPGELFF.

In its sample, this clone was seen a few times. The chain couples TRBV29-1 to TRBJ1-1, with D uncertain. Per germline, CDR1 SQVTM and CDR2 ANQGSEA. V lost 5 bases and J lost 6, with 34 bases in between. This CDR3 contains 19 residues. CDR3 in DNA: TGCAGCGTTTCAAGTTACGGGTTTGTGCGGCTGGCCCCCGAGGCTGAAGCTTTCTTT. Its protein is CSVSSYGFVRLAPEAEAFF.

This chain joins TRBV29-1 and TRBJ2-7, with TRBD1 matching 9 bases. The CDR3 sequence is 14 residues long. Germline V gene sequence: CDR1 SQVTM, CDR2 ANQGSEA. The ends lost 6 bases at V and 1 base at J; junction bases unmatched: 7. The DNA of the CDR3 is TGCAGCGTGTCAAGAGGGACAGGGTCCTACGAGCAGTACTTC. Encoded protein: CSVSRGTGSYEQYF.

This clone is a singleton in its sample. The chain recombines TRBV14 with TRBJ2-5; weak D call: TRBD2 (7 bases). The CDR3 has 14 amino acids. The V and J ends lost 6 bases and 5 bases respectively, with 16 bases between them. Germline V gene data show CDR1 as SGHDN and CDR2 as FVKESK. CDR3 region: CASRSGGAWETQYF. DNA of the CDR3: TGTGCCAGCAGAAGTGGGGGGGCCTGGGAGACCCAGTACTTC.

V gene TRBV14 combines with J gene TRBJ2-1, with 13 positions matching TRBD2. The germline CDR1 and CDR2 sequences are SGHDN and FVKESK. The junction had 1 base not matched to a gene; V was cut back by 4 bases and J by 4 bases. The CDR3 runs 15 residues. The CDR3 nucleotides read TGTGCCAGCAGCCGGACTAGCGGGGGATACAATGAGCAGTTCTTC. This codes for CASSRTSGGYNEQFF.

The V gene is TRBV4-2, the J gene TRBJ2-5; TRBD2 matches 7 bases. Germline-derived CDR1 and CDR2 are LGHNA and YNFKEQ. After removal of 4 bases from V and 3 bases from J, the junction contained 5 bases not matched to a gene. This CDR3 comprises 14 residues. The CDR3, as DNA: TGTGCCAGCAGCCGAAATCTAGCGGAAGAGACCCAGTACTTC. It encodes CASSRNLAEETQYF.

J is TRBJ1-1 and V is TRBV5-1; TRBD1 matches at 8 bases. The CDR3 runs 14 residues. With 7 bases clipped from V and 3 bases from J, the junction kept 8 bases outside the gene matches. Per the germline V gene, CDR1 is SGHRS and CDR2 is YFSETQ. The CDR3 protein is CASATGAVDTEAFF. As DNA, the CDR3 is TGCGCCAGCGCGACAGGGGCTGTGGACACTGAAGCTTTCTTT.

This chain links TRBV2 with TRBJ2-1, with a weak D call TRBD1 (6 bases). Germline V gene sequence: CDR1 SNHLY, CDR2 FYNNEI. Trimming removed 4 bases from V and 0 bases from J, with 7 bases in between. The CDR3 contains 14 residues. CDR3 sequence: CASSAGASYNEQFF. The CDR3 DNA is TGTGCCAGCAGTGCAGGGGCCTCCTACAATGAGCAGTTCTTC.

The chain is built from TRBV5-1 and TRBJ1-2; D is perhaps TRBD1 (6 bases). The CDR3 runs 14 residues. Trimming shortened V by 3 bases and J by 2 bases, and 11 bases separated the two germline ends. CDR1 SGHRS and CDR2 YFSETQ come from the germline V gene. CDR3: CASSWQGKNYGYTF. The CDR3 DNA reads TGCGCCAGCAGCTGGCAGGGGAAGAACTATGGCTACACCTTC.

J is TRBJ2-1 and V is TRBV20-1; D remains unclear. The length of the CDR3 is 11 residues. Germline CDR1 and CDR2: DFQATT and SNEGSKA (reference sequence). V was clipped by 2 bases and J by 7 bases, with 6 bases between them. CDR3 loop: CSARRANEQFF. The CDR3 DNA reads as TGCAGTGCTAGACGTGCGAATGAGCAGTTCTTC.